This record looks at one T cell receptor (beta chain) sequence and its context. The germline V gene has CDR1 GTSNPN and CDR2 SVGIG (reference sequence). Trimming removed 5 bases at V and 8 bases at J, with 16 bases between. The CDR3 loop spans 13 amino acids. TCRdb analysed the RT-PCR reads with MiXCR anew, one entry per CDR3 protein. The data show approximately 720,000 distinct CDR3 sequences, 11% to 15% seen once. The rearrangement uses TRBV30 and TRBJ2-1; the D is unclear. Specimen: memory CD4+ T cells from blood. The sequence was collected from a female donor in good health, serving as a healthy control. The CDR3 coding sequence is TGTGCCTGGGGCGGCGACAATATACATGAGCAGTTCTTC. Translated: CAWGGDNIHEQFF.